This is a list of T cell receptor beta chains from one sample in a study of T-cell reconstitution after alpha-beta-depleted transplantation in children. In TCRdb, the PCR reads were re-called with MiXCR into one record per CDR3 protein. This sample carries fewer than 700,000 distinct CDR3 sequences, 23% of them seen once, and the ten largest clones take roughly 15%. This sample comprised PBMCs, mostly from graft donor cells, obtained 360 days after TCRalphabeta/CD19-depleted stem cell transplant. These receptors came from a boy under two years old who had a stem cell transplant for acute myeloid leukemia, so the T cells may come from the graft donor. Both conserved end residues are part of each CDR3. Each record gives: J gene, V gene, CDR3 length, CDR3 protein.

>TRBJ1-1|TRBV7-9|15
CSSSLGGGWNTEAFF
>TRBJ2-3|TRBV28|16
CASSRYGAKRTDTQYF
>TRBJ2-2|TRBV12-3/TRBV12-4|16
CASSFSQGSHGWELFF
>TRBJ2-1|TRBV6-5|11
CASIYSNEQFF
>TRBJ2-5|TRBV11-2|19
CASSLERMSGVIGEETQYF
>TRBJ2-3|TRBV12-3/TRBV12-4|16
CASRLAGVSELDTQYF
>TRBJ2-3|TRBV20-1|13
CSARRGVPDTQYF
>TRBJ2-5|TRBV12-3/TRBV12-4|14
CASRSTGVGETQYF
>TRBJ1-1|TRBV10-3|15
CAISGDSLGDTEAFF
>TRBJ1-2|TRBV3-1|13
CASSQGGTYGYTF
>TRBJ2-1|TRBV20-1|17
CSARPGLAGGSYNEQFF
>TRBJ1-2|TRBV18|17
CASSPTTGTGVMDGYTF
>TRBJ2-1|TRBV20-1|13
CSAPTTTDNEQFF
>TRBJ1-1|TRBV24-1|14
CATSSRHLNTEAFF
>TRBJ2-7|TRBV4-1|15
CASSFQVIAGGEQYF
>TRBJ2-3|TRBV6-1|15
CASGGAGGVTDTQYF
>TRBJ1-1|TRBV20-1|16
CSARDGGSPTGTEAFF
>TRBJ2-7|TRBV6-5|15
CASSSARGRMDEQYF